Sequencing of this T cell receptor (beta chain) was carried out in a study of T cell responses to AZD1222 COVID-19 vaccine. The overall study: Researchers grouped second doses given at about 4 or about 12 weeks into one pool. Overall study results and limits: Clonal diversity may have been underestimated, and the donors were mostly white British, with more females than males. As reported, nearly half of all spike-specific TCRs target variant regions that are unmutated. Sampling that yielded the repertoires occurred only after the peak T cell response.

Trimming stripped 2 bases from V and 4 bases from J, with 9 bases between. Germline V gene data show CDR1 as KGHSH and CDR2 as LQKENI. The CDR3 is 15 residues long. This clone was seen more than once but under ten times. Its antigen is unknown. Assay used: immunoSEQ multiplex PCR; TCRdb lists only in-frame clones, some missing. The profile shows about 130,000 clones, approximately 94% of them singletons. This material consisted of peripheral blood, taken on day 0 of AZD1222 vaccination. This clonotype was sampled from an adult in good health. The rearrangement links TRBV18 to TRBJ1-6; D remains unclear. The CDR3 reads CASSPTSQYNSPLHF. The CDR3 bases are TGTGCCAGCTCACCAACTTCACAGTATAATTCACCCCTCCACTTT.